The subject of this entry is one T cell receptor (beta chain). Clones were read by immunoSEQ multiplex PCR, and TCRdb kept only the in-frame ones, dropping some. The sample carries roughly 2.6 million clones, more than 90% recorded once. The data were obtained in a study of shared clonotypes between healthy human individuals. V lost 1 base to trimming and J lost 3 bases, with 10 bases between them. Germline V gene lookup returns CDR1 MNHNS and CDR2 SASEGT. There are 15 residues in the CDR3. CD4+ cell separation produced CD45RA+ naive and CD45RA-negative memory subsets. Sequencing input: naive CD4+ T cells sorted from blood. Subset denoted: CD45RA+ positively selected. This sequence was found in a man aged 18 to 30 in good health. V usage is TRBV6-1 and J usage is TRBJ2-1; TRBD2 is a possible D gene (6 bases). CDR3 residues: CASSEVGGDYNEQFF. CDR3 sequence (DNA): TGTGCCAGCAGTGAAGTTGGCGGGGACTACAATGAGCAGTTCTTC.